This T cell receptor beta chain was captured by sequencing in a study of blood T cell repertoires in COVID-19. In the study overall: The United States, Italy and Spain were the sources of the acute and convalescent COVID-19 samples. Nucleic acid was either cDNA or gDNA, and it came from T cells, B-cell-depleted T cells, or PBMCs.

Germline assignment: CDR1 MNHNS and CDR2 SASEGT. This CDR3 spans 15 amino acids. V was cut by 5 bases and J by 0 bases, with 14 bases left in between. Study processing details: Estimates of nucleated cell counts were drawn from the amplification of reference gene primers. Profiling relied on immunoSEQ multiplex PCR, and the TCRdb table lists in-frame clones only, not all of them. V, J and clone size are taken as reported in that table, and D and trimming were inferred from the DNA itself. The sample carries roughly 170,000 clones, more than 75% recorded once. The gene calls are TRBV6-1 and TRBJ2-7, with D perhaps TRBD1 (6 bases). Source material: peripheral blood. The sequence was obtained from a young woman who had recovered from COVID-19. The CDR3 DNA reads as TGTGCCAGCAGTCCCTCACAGGGAAGCTCCTACGAGCAGTACTTC. Its protein product is CASSPSQGSSYEQYF.